This section outlines one T cell receptor (beta chain) sequence together with its context. This entry is derived from a study of cytomegalovirus exposure and HLA in healthy donors. V dropped 3 bases and J dropped 0 bases, with 2 bases sitting between them. The CDR3 is 12 amino acids. Germline loops: CDR1 MNHEY, CDR2 SVGAGI. 60 Vbeta and 13 Jbeta primers were used in PCR. Clones were read by immunoSEQ multiplex PCR, and TCRdb kept only the in-frame ones, dropping some. The table has some 130,000 clones, over 65% seen once; the top ten hold more than 1.5%. This TCR derives from a man aged 40-55 years in good health and CMV-seronegative. The V and J genes are TRBV6-5 and TRBJ1-1; D gene unclear. The sequencing sample was made of PBMCs. The CDR3 reads CASSYMNTEAFF. CDR3 coding DNA: TGTGCCAGCAGTTATATGAACACTGAAGCTTTCTTT.